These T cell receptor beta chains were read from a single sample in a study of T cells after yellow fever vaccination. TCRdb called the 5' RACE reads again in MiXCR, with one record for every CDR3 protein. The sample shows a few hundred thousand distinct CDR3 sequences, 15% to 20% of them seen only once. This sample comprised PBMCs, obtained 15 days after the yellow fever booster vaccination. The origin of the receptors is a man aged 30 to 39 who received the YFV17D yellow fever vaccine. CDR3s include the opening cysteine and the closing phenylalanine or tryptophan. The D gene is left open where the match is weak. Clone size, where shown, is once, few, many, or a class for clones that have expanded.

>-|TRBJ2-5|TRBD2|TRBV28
CASSAVSGRGRETQYF
TGTGCCAGCAGTGCCGTCAGCGGGAGAGGAAGGGAGACCCAGTACTTC
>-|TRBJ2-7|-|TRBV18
CASSPTPLVYEQYF
TGTGCCAGCTCACCCACGCCACTAGTTTACGAGCAGTACTTC
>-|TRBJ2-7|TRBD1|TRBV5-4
CASSSLGQGHEQYF
TGTGCCAGCAGCTCTCTGGGACAGGGCCACGAGCAGTACTTC
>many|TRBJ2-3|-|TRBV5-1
CASSFGGESDTQYF
TGCGCCAGCAGCTTCGGGGGAGAATCTGATACGCAGTATTTT
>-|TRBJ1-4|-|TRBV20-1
CSASRGTNEKLFF
TGCAGTGCATCGAGGGGGACTAATGAAAAACTGTTTTTT
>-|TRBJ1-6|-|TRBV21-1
CASSTPSGEGSPLHF
TGTGCCAGCAGCACTCCGTCCGGGGAAGGTTCACCCCTCCACTTT
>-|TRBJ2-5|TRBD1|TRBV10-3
CAIGAWDRGQETQYF
TGTGCCATTGGGGCCTGGGACAGGGGACAAGAGACCCAGTACTTC
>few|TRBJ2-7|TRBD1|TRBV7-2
CASSQGAILSYEQYF
TGTGCCAGCAGTCAGGGGGCCATCCTCTCCTACGAGCAGTACTTC
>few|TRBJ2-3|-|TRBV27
CASSSLGASASDTQYF
TGTGCCAGCAGTTCTTTGGGGGCCTCGGCCAGCGATACGCAGTATTTT
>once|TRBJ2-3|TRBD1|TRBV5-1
CASSGSGTGRFTDTQYF
TGCGCCAGCAGCGGATCCGGGACAGGAAGGTTCACAGATACGCAGTATTTT
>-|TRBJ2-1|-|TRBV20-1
CSARSNNEQFF
TGCAGTGCTAGGTCTAACAATGAGCAGTTCTTC
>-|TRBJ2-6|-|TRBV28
CATYAGSGANVLTF
TGTGCCACCTATGCAGGGTCTGGGGCCAACGTCCTGACTTTC
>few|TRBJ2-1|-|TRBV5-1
CASSLTQGPEQFF
TGCGCCAGCAGCTTAACGCAGGGTCCTGAGCAGTTCTTC
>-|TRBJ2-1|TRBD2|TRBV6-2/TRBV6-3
CASSYTVAGSRNEQFF
TGTGCCAGCAGTTACACGGTAGCGGGTTCACGGAATGAGCAGTTCTTC
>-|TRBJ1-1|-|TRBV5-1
CASSFQGKANTEAFF
TGCGCCAGCAGCTTCCAGGGGAAAGCGAACACTGAAGCTTTCTTT
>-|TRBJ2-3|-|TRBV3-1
CASSQDLGKRNTDTQYF
TGTGCCAGCAGCCAAGATCTCGGAAAGCGGAACACAGATACGCAGTATTTT
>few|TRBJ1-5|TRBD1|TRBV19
CASRREQGAWNQPQHF
TGTGCCAGTAGACGGGAACAGGGGGCTTGGAATCAGCCCCAGCATTTT
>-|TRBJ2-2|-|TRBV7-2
CASSSLPTPTGELFF
TGTGCCAGCAGCAGCCTACCGACCCCCACCGGGGAGCTGTTTTTT
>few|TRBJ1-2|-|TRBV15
CATSRDHYGYTF
TGTGCCACCAGCAGAGATCACTATGGCTACACCTTC
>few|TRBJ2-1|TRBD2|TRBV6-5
CASSYAGLAGRGNEQFF
TGTGCCAGCAGTTATGCGGGACTAGCGGGAAGAGGGAATGAGCAGTTCTTC
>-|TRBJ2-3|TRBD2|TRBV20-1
CSAFSGRADTQYF
TGCAGTGCTTTTAGCGGGAGAGCTGATACGCAGTATTTT
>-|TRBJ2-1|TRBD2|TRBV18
CASSPKTSGSQNEQFF
TGTGCCAGCTCACCTAAGACTAGCGGGAGTCAAAATGAGCAGTTCTTC
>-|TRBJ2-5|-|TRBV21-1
CASVLSVGLAEVHQETQYF
TGTGCCAGCGTCTTAAGCGTGGGACTAGCGGAGGTTCACCAAGAGACCCAGTACTTC
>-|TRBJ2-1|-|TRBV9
CASSVHSDEQFF
TGTGCCAGCAGCGTACATAGCGATGAGCAGTTCTTC
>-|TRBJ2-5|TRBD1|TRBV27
CASSPGQGWTQYF
TGTGCCAGCAGTCCCGGACAGGGCTGGACCCAGTACTTC
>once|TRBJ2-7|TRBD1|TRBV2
CASSRTRQGDGEQYF
TGTGCCAGCAGTCGCACAAGACAGGGGGACGGCGAGCAGTACTTC
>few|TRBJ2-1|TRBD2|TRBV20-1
CSARGLGIYEQFF
TGCAGTGCCCGGGGACTAGGGATCTATGAGCAGTTCTTC
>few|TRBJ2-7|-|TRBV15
CATSRDGGPYEQYF
TGTGCCACCAGCAGAGACGGGGGGCCCTACGAGCAGTACTTC
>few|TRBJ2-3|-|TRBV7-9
CASSRGDSYTDTQYF
TGTGCCAGCAGCCGCGGGGACAGCTACACAGATACGCAGTATTTT